Presented here are 9 T cell receptor beta chains from one specimen sequenced in a study of TIL therapy for anti-PD-1-resistant metastatic lung cancer. The libraries were made with immunoSEQ v3. This table comes from immunoSEQ multiplex PCR, and its TCRdb copy is limited to in-frame clones, with some not included. The sample includes approximately 87,000 clones, about two thirds seen only once; the top ten take approximately 11%. The time point here: pre-treatment sample, taken before nivolumab and TIL therapy. The tumor samples were excised metastases, mostly pleural nodules or supraclavicular lymph nodes. This material consisted of tumor tissue, taken at baseline. The receptors here all came from a person between 25 and 79 years old with non-small cell lung cancer.

The J gene is TRBJ2-2, the V gene TRBV4-2; 11 bases fit TRBD2. V was clipped by 2 bases and J by 4 bases; unmatched bases: 3. Germline CDR1 LGHNA, CDR2 YNFKEQ. The CDR3 is made up of 16 amino acids. The CDR3 loop is CASSQLAGGGTGELFF. For the CDR3, the DNA is TGTGCCAGCAGCCAACTAGCGGGAGGTGGCACCGGGGAGCTGTTTTTT.

This clone was detected only once. V usage is TRBV18 and J usage is TRBJ2-5; 15 nucleotides match TRBD2. With V trimmed by 3 bases and J by 0 bases, 2 bases remained unmatched. From germline, CDR1 is KGHSH and CDR2 LQKENI. The CDR3 is 17 amino acids. The CDR3 DNA reads as TGTGCCAGCTCACCGGGACTAGCGGGGGGCGACCAAGAGACCCAGTACTTC. Translating it yields CASSPGLAGGDQETQYF.

This clone has only one observation. The chain recombines TRBV28 with TRBJ2-1; 7 positions match TRBD1. Germline V gene data show CDR1 as MDHEN and CDR2 as SYDVKM. V gave up 5 bases and J gave up 4 bases; unmatched junction bases: 11. This CDR3 is 16 amino acids long. CDR3 in DNA: TGTGCCAGCAGTACGCAACCGGGACAGCGGTACAATGAGCAGTTCTTC. It is translated as CASSTQPGQRYNEQFF.

The chain links TRBV12-5 to TRBJ2-3; D is undetermined. Trimming removed 1 base at V and 2 bases at J, with 4 bases between. The CDR3 consists of 13 residues. Germline CDR1 reads LGHNT; CDR2 reads FRNRAP. CDR3 region: CASGLGTTDTQYF. The CDR3 nucleotides are TGTGCTAGTGGTTTGGGTACCACAGATACGCAGTATTTT.

This clone was counted once. This chain connects TRBV12-3 or TRBV12-4 to TRBJ2-1; D possibly corresponds to TRBD2 (6 bases). CDR3 size: 13 residues. The germline V and J ends were trimmed by 6 bases and 7 bases, with 13 bases remaining between them. CDR3 residues: CASRVGSPNEQFF. In DNA, the CDR3 is TGTGCCAGCAGGGTCGGGAGTCCTAATGAGCAGTTCTTC.

This chain connects TRBV6-5 to TRBJ2-1; D ambiguous. Trimming stripped 6 bases from V and 9 bases from J, with 18 bases between. The CDR3 is made up of 14 amino acids. The germline CDR1 and CDR2 sequences are MNHEY and SVGAGI. CDR3 region: CASRPPAAGGEQFF. The CDR3, as DNA: TGTGCCAGCAGACCCCCAGCCGCAGGCGGTGAGCAGTTCTTC.

This clone was counted only a few times. The V gene is TRBV11-3, the J gene TRBJ2-2; D perhaps matches TRBD1 (6 bases). V lost 5 bases to trimming and J lost 5 bases, with 12 bases between them. Per germline, CDR1 SGHNT and CDR2 YENEEA. The CDR3 runs to 14 residues. The CDR3 here is CASSKGQRTGELFF. The CDR3, as DNA: TGTGCCAGCAGCAAAGGACAGAGGACCGGGGAGCTGTTTTTT. Full variable domain (remainder filled in from reference TRBV11-3 and TRBJ2-2): EAGVVQSPRYKIIEKKQPVAFWCNPISGHNTLYWYLQNLGQGPELLIRYENEEAVDDSQLPKDRFSAERLKGVDSTLKIQPAELGDSAVYLCASSKGQRTGELFFGEGSRLTVL.

The chain employs TRBV19 and TRBJ2-5; D gene uncertain. CDR3 length: 16 amino acids. The V gene's germline CDR1 is LNHDA and CDR2 SQIVND (reference sequence). The V and J ends lost 1 base and 3 bases respectively, with 15 bases between them. This CDR3 is CASSIGNPNIEETQYF. In nucleotides, the CDR3 is TGTGCCAGTAGTATAGGAAATCCAAACATAGAAGAGACCCAGTACTTC.

This clone came up once. V and J are TRBV7-2 and TRBJ1-2; D unresolved. V gave up 5 bases and J gave up 1 base, with 11 bases separating them. CDR3 size: 14 residues. Germline values: CDR1 SGHTA, CDR2 FQGNSA. CDR3 bases: TGTGCCAGCAGCCCGGGCTTTCATAACTATGGCTACACCTTC. Its protein product is CASSPGFHNYGYTF.